Listed here are 14 T cell receptor beta chains from one sample, sequenced in a study of breast tumors, draining lymph nodes, adjacent tissues. Axillary draining lymph nodes of breast cancer patients supplied the node samples. TCRdb analysed the multiplex PCR reads with MiXCR anew, one entry per CDR3 protein. The profile covers fewer than 200,000 distinct CDR3 sequences, with around a third appearing a single time and roughly 3.8% taken by the ten largest. Specimen: axillary lymph node tissue. The receptors were gathered from a female donor with breast cancer. Some clones in this sample may be carry-over from other donors' samples.

This clonotype has a single count. The gene calls are TRBV3-1 and TRBJ2-7, with D uncertain. CDR1 and CDR2 from the germline V gene are LGHDT and YNNKEL (reference sequence). The V gene lost 6 bases and the J gene lost 9 bases, with 21 bases spanning the gap. CDR3 length equals 14 residues. The CDR3 protein is CASRRQPSSWVQYF. CDR3 bases: TGTGCCAGCAGACGCCAGCCATCTAGTTGGGTGCAGTACTTC.

This clonotype was found many times. This chain links TRBV18 with TRBJ2-3; the match to TRBD1 covers 10 bases. V shed 7 bases and J 6 bases; nucleotides not matched to a gene: 10. Looked up from germline, CDR1 is KGHSH and CDR2 is LQKENI. This CDR3 has 15 residues. DNA for the CDR3: TGTGCCAGCTACGGGACAGGGGCTGGTGGCGATACGCAGTATTTT. Amino acids: CASYGTGAGGDTQYF.

Many counts were recorded for this clonotype. This chain uses TRBV9 with TRBJ1-2; no firm D call. The CDR3 spans 14 residues. In germline, CDR1 is SGDLS, CDR2 YYNGEE. V lost 3 bases, J lost 2 bases, and 11 bases lay in between. CDR3 loop: CASSGRHSNYGYTF. For the CDR3, the DNA is TGTGCCAGCAGCGGACGACACTCCAACTATGGCTACACCTTC.

In its sample, this clonotype was seen many times. This chain connects TRBV10-3 to TRBJ2-1; TRBD1 aligns across 11 bases. Germline CDR1 reads ENHRY; CDR2 reads SYGVKD. CDR3 length: 18 amino acids. The J segment lost 0 bases and the V segment lost 7 bases, leaving 11 bases of the junction unmatched. CDR3: CAINPGQGVSSSYNEQFF. CDR3 in DNA: TGTGCCATCAATCCGGGACAGGGGGTCTCGAGCTCCTACAATGAGCAGTTCTTC.

This clonotype has just a few counts. The rearrangement joins TRBV4-2 to TRBJ2-1; TRBD2 matches at 9 bases. V lost 0 bases, J lost 7 bases, and 7 bases stayed unmatched. Germline V gene sequence: CDR1 LGHNA, CDR2 YNFKEQ. The CDR3 is 16 residues long. The CDR3, as DNA: TGTGCCAGCAGCCAAGAGAGGGGCGGGGGGGCAAATGAGCAGTTCTTC. Translating gives CASSQERGGGANEQFF.

V and J are TRBV20-1 and TRBJ2-7; 11 positions match TRBD2. The V gene's germline CDR1 is DFQATT and CDR2 SNEGSKA (reference sequence). The junction had 15 bases not matched to a gene; V was cut back by 1 base and J by 4 bases. CDR3 size: 18 residues. Here the CDR3 DNA reads TGCAGTGCTAGAGTACGGGACAGGCAACTAGCGGGGGTATACGAGCAGTACTTC. Translating gives CSARVRDRQLAGVYEQYF.

This clonotype occurred many times. The chain employs TRBV28 and TRBJ1-2; tentative D call: TRBD1 (5 bases). The CDR3 extends over 15 amino acids. Trimming removed 5 bases at V and 6 bases at J, with 19 bases between. CDR1 is MDHEN, CDR2 SYDVKM, per germline. CDR3 sequence (DNA): TGTGCCAGCAGTGCTCCTCAGGGAATCGTTCATGGCTACACCTTC. Amino acids: CASSAPQGIVHGYTF.

This clonotype was seen a handful of times. The V call is TRBV19, the J call TRBJ2-4; 14 nucleotides align to TRBD2. Germline V gives CDR1 LNHDA, CDR2 SQIVND (reference sequence). J lost 0 bases, V lost 3 bases, and 4 bases had no gene match. The CDR3 totals 18 residues. CDR3 DNA: TGTGCCAGTAGTATGACTAGCGGGAGGGACCTAGCCAAAAACATTCAGTACTTC. Protein sequence: CASSMTSGRDLAKNIQYF.

This clonotype showed up many times. The chain carries TRBV2 and TRBJ2-4; D is ambiguous. The CDR3 length is 10 residues. Trimming took off 9 bases at V and 11 bases at J, with 11 bases between the two ends. Per germline, CDR1 SNHLY and CDR2 FYNNEI. As DNA, the CDR3 is TGTGCCAGAGACGTCGGCGTTCAGTACTTC. Amino acid sequence: CARDVGVQYF. The full variable domain, rest sourced from reference TRBV2 and TRBJ2-4, is EPEVTQTPSHQVTQMGQEVILRCVPISNHLYFYWYRQILGQKVEFLVSFYNNEISEKSEIFDDQFSVERPDGSNFTLKIRSTKLEDSAMYFCARDVGVQYFGAGTRLSVL.

For this clonotype: A read error may explain this, as a much larger clone is one base away. The chain recombines TRBV5-4 with TRBJ1-3; D uncertain. This CDR3 region has 14 residues. CDR1 SGHNT and CDR2 YYREEE come from the germline V gene (reference sequence). The CDR3: CAGSFGRSGNTIYF. The CDR3, as DNA: TGTGCCGGCAGCTTTGGGCGCTCTGGAAACACCATATATTTT. Variable domain in full (rest from reference TRBV5-4 and TRBJ1-3): ETGVTQSPTHLIKTRGQQVTLRCSSQSGHNTVSWYQQALGQGPQFIFQYYREEENGRGNFPPRFSGLQFPNYSSELNVNALELDDSALYLCAGSFGRSGNTIYFGEGSWLTVV.

This clonotype was picked up many times. The genes are TRBV27 and TRBJ1-2; D unclear. V lost 5 bases and J lost 7, with 14 bases in between. The CDR3 runs to 13 residues. The germline gives CDR1 MNHEY, CDR2 SMNVEV (reference sequence). CDR3 residues: CASSPDWLGGYTF. For the CDR3, the DNA is TGTGCCAGCAGTCCGGATTGGTTGGGTGGCTACACCTTC.

This clonotype came up many times. The chain couples TRBV5-6 to TRBJ2-1; 8 bases map to TRBD2. Germline CDR1 SGHDT, CDR2 YYEEEE. The CDR3 loop spans 16 amino acids. The ends lost 3 bases at V and 0 bases at J; junction bases unmatched: 5. The CDR3 here is CASSYAGTSSYNEQFF. The CDR3 DNA follows: TGTGCCAGCAGCTATGCCGGGACTAGCTCCTACAATGAGCAGTTCTTC.

The rearrangement links TRBV12-5 to TRBJ1-1; D is uncertain. The CDR3 loop spans 13 amino acids. CDR1 LGHNT and CDR2 FRNRAP come from the germline V gene. The CDR3 here is CAGTLGLSTEAFF. CDR3 in DNA: TGTGCGGGAACCTTAGGGTTGAGCACTGAAGCTTTCTTT.

This clonotype was detected many times. CDR3: CASSLPGNTIYF. The CDR3 DNA is TGTGCCAGCAGCTTACCGGGAAACACCATATATTTT. The rearrangement joins TRBV7-6 to TRBJ1-3; D is unresolved. V gave up 2 bases and J gave up 4 bases, with 3 bases separating them. The germline CDR1 and CDR2 sequences are SGHVS and FNYEAQ. CDR3 length: 12 amino acids.